The 31 T cell receptor beta chains below were found in one sample sequenced in a study of blood T cell repertoires in COVID-19. Clones were read by immunoSEQ multiplex PCR, and TCRdb kept only the in-frame ones, dropping some. The table lists 380,000 or so clones, 75% to 90% of them singletons. Sequences were obtained from peripheral blood. The receptors were sampled from a woman aged 60-75 years with COVID-19, enrolled during active disease.

The V gene is TRBV9, the J gene TRBJ1-6, with 8 bases lining up with TRBD1. Trimming removed 2 bases from V and 9 bases from J; junction bases left unmatched: 4. The CDR3 sequence is 14 residues long. From germline, CDR1 is SGDLS and CDR2 YYNGEE. This CDR3 is CASSVDRETSPLHF. The DNA for the CDR3 is TGTGCCAGCAGCGTGGACAGGGAAACTTCACCCCTCCACTTT.

The rearrangement uses TRBV6-5 and TRBJ1-1; D remains ambiguous. Germline lookup yields CDR1 MNHEY and CDR2 SVGAGI. V dropped 7 bases and J dropped 1 base, with 13 bases sitting between them. This CDR3 contains 14 residues. The CDR3 loop reads CASTLNPENTEAFF. In nucleotides, the CDR3 is TGTGCCAGCACCCTCAACCCAGAGAACACTGAAGCTTTCTTT.

The gene calls are TRBV5-1 and TRBJ2-3, with 9 bases that match TRBD2. There are 19 residues in the CDR3. The V gene end was trimmed by 3 bases and the J gene end by 4 bases; junction bases not matched to a gene: 18. Per germline, CDR1 SGHRS and CDR2 YFSETQ. CDR3 region: CASSSLGTISGGTADTQYF. CDR3 DNA sequence: TGCGCCAGCAGCTCTCTAGGGACCATTAGCGGGGGAACTGCAGATACGCAGTATTTT. The full variable domain, rest sourced from reference TRBV5-1 and TRBJ2-3, is KAGVTQTPRYLIKTRGQQVTLSCSPISGHRSVSWYQQTPGQGLQFLFEYFSETQRNKGNFPGRFSGRQFSNSRSEMNVSTLELGDSALYLCASSSLGTISGGTADTQYFGPGTRLTVL.

This clone was seen only a few times. CDR3 bases: TGTGCCAGCTCACCACCGGGACAGCTCTACGGGACCACTGAAGCTTTCTTT. The encoded protein is CASSPPGQLYGTTEAFF. The rearrangement uses TRBV18 and TRBJ1-1; 7 nucleotides agree with TRBD1. J was trimmed by 4 bases and V by 0 bases; bases with no gene match: 11. From germline, CDR1 is KGHSH and CDR2 LQKENI. There are 17 residues in the CDR3.

The chain links TRBV29-1 to TRBJ2-5; D is ambiguous. V dropped 4 bases and J dropped 0 bases, with 9 bases sitting between them. Germline V lookup: CDR1 SQVTM, CDR2 ANQGSEA. The CDR3 contains 13 residues. The CDR3 loop reads CSVVTENQETQYF. Here the CDR3 DNA reads TGCAGCGTTGTAACAGAAAACCAAGAGACCCAGTACTTC.

V gene TRBV6-5 combines with J gene TRBJ2-1; D unclear. The CDR3 spans 15 residues. Germline values: CDR1 MNHEY, CDR2 SVGAGI. Trimming pared 2 bases from V and 8 bases from J, leaving 16 bases between. CDR3 sequence: CASSYRGSHWDEQFF. The DNA for the CDR3 is TGTGCCAGCAGTTACAGAGGCTCCCATTGGGATGAGCAGTTCTTC.

V and J are TRBV11-3 and TRBJ2-3; perhaps TRBD1 as D (6 bases). With 4 bases removed from V and 2 bases from J, the gap between germline ends came to 10 bases. CDR1 is SGHNT, CDR2 YENEEA, per germline. The CDR3 is made up of 14 amino acids. CDR3 loop: CASSSDRNTDTQYF. As DNA, the CDR3 is TGTGCCAGCAGCTCGGACAGAAACACAGATACGCAGTATTTT.

This chain links TRBV12-3 or TRBV12-4 with TRBJ1-1, with a tentative D call TRBD1 (5 bases). V gave up 5 bases and J gave up 1 base, with 8 bases separating them. The CDR3 covers 13 residues. CDR3 DNA: TGTGCCAGCAGTGACAGACCGAACACTGAAGCTTTCTTT. This encodes CASSDRPNTEAFF.

This chain uses TRBV7-2 with TRBJ2-3, with 16 bases lining up with TRBD2. Germline loops: CDR1 SGHTA, CDR2 FQGNSA. There are 19 residues in the CDR3. V dropped 2 bases and J dropped 2; count of bases not matched to a gene: 7. In nucleotides, the CDR3 is TGTGCCAGCAGCTTACGGGGACTAGCGGGGGGGCTCACCACAGATACGCAGTATTTT. It translates to CASSLRGLAGGLTTDTQYF.

V and J are TRBV7-2 and TRBJ2-3; 7 positions match TRBD2. Germline loops: CDR1 SGHTA, CDR2 FQGNSA. The CDR3 is 17 amino acids. V trimming: 4 bases; J trimming: 3 bases; junction bases outside the gene matches: 13. The CDR3: CASSSGVGAGVTDTQYF. CDR3 DNA: TGTGCCAGCAGCTCGGGGGTTGGGGCGGGGGTAACAGATACGCAGTATTTT. Full variable domain (missing parts from reference TRBV7-2 and TRBJ2-3): GAGVSQSPSNKVTEKGKDVELRCDPISGHTALYWYRQSLGQGLEFLIYFQGNSAPDKSGLPSDRFSAERTGGSVSTLTIQRTQQEDSAVYLCASSSGVGAGVTDTQYFGPGTRLTVL.

This chain uses TRBV4-1 with TRBJ2-2; 8 positions agree with TRBD1. V shed 1 base and J 5 bases; nucleotides not matched to a gene: 9. CDR3 length equals 17 residues. Germline V CDR1 and CDR2: MGHRA, YSYEKL. The CDR3 loop reads CASSQGSGQGLTGELFF. CDR3 sequence (DNA): TGCGCCAGCAGCCAAGGCTCTGGACAGGGTTTAACCGGGGAGCTGTTTTTT.

V usage is TRBV5-6 and J usage is TRBJ2-5, with 12 bases matching TRBD1. The germline V gene encodes CDR1 SGHDT and CDR2 YYEEEE. The trim removed 7 bases at V and 6 bases at J, leaving 10 bases unmatched. The CDR3 has 15 residues. CDR3 nucleotides: TGTGCCAGCGAAAACCGGGACAGGGGGCGAAAGACCCAGTACTTC. Its translation: CASENRDRGRKTQYF.

CDR3 sequence: CASGTGLGNQPQHF. The CDR3 DNA reads as TGTGCCAGCGGAACAGGGTTAGGGAATCAGCCCCAGCATTTT. This chain links TRBV4-2 with TRBJ1-5, with a tentative D call TRBD1 (6 bases). Trimming removed 8 bases at V and 4 bases at J, with 15 bases between. CDR1 is LGHNA, CDR2 YNFKEQ, per germline. The CDR3 loop spans 14 amino acids.

This chain uses TRBV19 with TRBJ1-1; TRBD1 matches at 10 bases. The trim removed 3 bases at V and 1 base at J, leaving 8 bases unmatched. Germline V gene data show CDR1 as LNHDA and CDR2 as SQIVND (reference sequence). CDR3 length: 17 residues. The CDR3 loop is CASSMPRTGGANTEAFF. CDR3 DNA sequence: TGTGCCAGTAGTATGCCCCGGACAGGGGGAGCGAACACTGAAGCTTTCTTT.

CDR3 sequence (DNA): TGTGCCAGCAGCTTAGGAGGGTGGGACTATGGCTACACCTTC. This encodes CASSLGGWDYGYTF. This chain links TRBV7-2 with TRBJ1-2, with D hard to call. Per germline, CDR1 SGHTA and CDR2 FQGNSA. V dropped 1 base and J dropped 3 bases, with 9 bases sitting between them. The CDR3 is 14 residues long.

This chain joins TRBV14 and TRBJ1-1, with D hard to call. Trimming removed 4 bases at V and 0 bases at J, with 6 bases between. The germline CDR1 and CDR2 sequences are SGHDN and FVKESK. The CDR3 is 13 amino acids. In DNA, the CDR3 is TGTGCCAGCAGCCTTCTAATGAACACTGAAGCTTTCTTT. Protein product: CASSLLMNTEAFF.

The chain links TRBV15 to TRBJ2-1; D is possibly TRBD1 (5 bases). Trimming removed 0 bases from V and 8 bases from J, with 14 bases in between. Germline-derived CDR1 and CDR2 are LNHNV and YYDKDF (reference sequence). The CDR3 consists of 15 residues. The CDR3 reads CATSREHAGWDEQFF. CDR3 nucleotide sequence: TGTGCCACCAGCAGAGAGCATGCAGGGTGGGATGAGCAGTTCTTC.

The CDR3 DNA sequence: TGTGCCAGCAGCTCCCGACCCCTAGGTTATGAAAAACTGTTTTTT. Translation gives CASSSRPLGYEKLFF. This chain joins TRBV7-2 and TRBJ1-4; D is unclear. Trimming took off 4 bases at V and 6 bases at J, with 15 bases between the two ends. Germline loops: CDR1 SGHTA, CDR2 FQGNSA. This CDR3 spans 15 amino acids.

The CDR3 loop is CSHYTNTEAFF. DNA for the CDR3: TGCAGCCATTACACGAACACTGAAGCTTTCTTT. The chain uses TRBV29-1 and TRBJ1-1; unclear D gene. Germline V CDR1 and CDR2: SQVTM, ANQGSEA. CDR3 length: 11 residues. Trimming pared 8 bases from V and 1 base from J, leaving 8 bases between.

V usage is TRBV15 and J usage is TRBJ2-5; the D gene is possibly TRBD2 (6 bases). V lost 4 bases to trimming and J lost 5 bases, with 11 bases between them. The CDR3 has 13 amino acids. CDR1 LNHNV and CDR2 YYDKDF come from the germline V gene (reference sequence). The CDR3 DNA sequence: TGTGCCACCAGCACGGAGGGAAGGGAGACCCAGTACTTC. It encodes CATSTEGRETQYF. Full variable domain (rest looked up from reference TRBV15 and TRBJ2-5): DAMVIQNPRYQVTQFGKPVTLSCSQTLNHNVMYWYQQKSSQAPKLLFHYYDKDFNNEADTPDNFQSRRPNTSFCFLDIRSPGLGDTAMYLCATSTEGRETQYFGPGTRLLVL.

The V and J genes are TRBV6-5 and TRBJ2-7, with a weak D call TRBD2 (6 bases). Trimming removed 6 bases at V and 6 bases at J, with 15 bases between. CDR3 size: 13 residues. Germline loops: CDR1 MNHEY, CDR2 SVGAGI. The CDR3 DNA is TGTGCCAGCAGGGACTACCCCGTTCCCGAGCAGTACTTC. Translation: CASRDYPVPEQYF.

The rearrangement uses TRBV27 and TRBJ1-6; D gene uncertain. The CDR3 loop spans 18 amino acids. Germline V CDR1 and CDR2: MNHEY, SMNVEV (reference sequence). Trimming removed 6 bases at V and 0 bases at J, with 18 bases between. DNA of the CDR3: TGTGCCAGCAGCCCTCTCGCCGGACTGAGCTCCTATAATTCACCCCTCCACTTT. Amino acid sequence: CASSPLAGLSSYNSPLHF.

This clone was seen once. V and J are TRBV7-8 and TRBJ1-5; 7 bases agree with TRBD1. The V gene's germline CDR1 is SGHVS and CDR2 FQNEAQ. The ends lost 1 base at V and 0 bases at J; junction bases unmatched: 6. This CDR3 is built from 17 residues. This CDR3 reads CASSLGQGRNSNQPQHF. Here the CDR3 DNA reads TGTGCCAGCAGCTTAGGACAGGGAAGGAATAGCAATCAGCCCCAGCATTTT.

The chain uses TRBV14 and TRBJ2-1, with 11 bases that match TRBD2. V shed 4 bases, J shed 8 bases, and the junction held 7 bases outside the gene matches. The germline CDR1 and CDR2 sequences are SGHDN and FVKESK. This CDR3 has 15 residues. In nucleotides, the CDR3 is TGTGCCAGCAGCCCCCTAGCGGGGGGAGGAGATGAGCAGTTCTTC. It specifies CASSPLAGGGDEQFF.

The chain links TRBV19 to TRBJ2-7, with D tentatively TRBD2 (7 bases). The germline V gene has CDR1 LNHDA and CDR2 SQIVND (reference sequence). The CDR3 has 15 residues. V was shortened by 3 bases and J by 3 bases, with 15 bases between the two germline ends. The CDR3 bases are TGTGCCAGTAGTATGCGGGGGCTTAGGGACTACGAGCAGTACTTC. Residues: CASSMRGLRDYEQYF.

This sequence joins TRBV14 and TRBJ1-3, with TRBD1 identical over 7 bases. The ends lost 2 bases at V and 2 bases at J; junction bases unmatched: 3. The germline gives CDR1 SGHDN, CDR2 FVKESK. This CDR3 is 15 amino acids long. CDR3 residues: CASSQNRGPGNTIYF. In nucleotides, the CDR3 is TGTGCCAGCAGCCAAAACAGGGGTCCTGGAAACACCATATATTTT.

This rearrangement joins TRBV27 to TRBJ1-3; the D gene is possibly TRBD1 (5 bases). CDR1 and CDR2 from the germline V gene are MNHEY and SMNVEV (reference sequence). The V and J ends lost 0 bases and 0 bases respectively, with 12 bases between them. The CDR3 runs 17 residues. CDR3 residues: CASSLSPGPLSGNTIYF. The CDR3 coding sequence is TGTGCCAGCAGTTTATCCCCAGGGCCACTCTCTGGAAACACCATATATTTT.

The sample holds one count of this clone. The CDR3 DNA reads TGTGCCAGCTCACCACAAGTACCGGGACTCGTTCAAGAGACCCAGTACTTC. Its translation: CASSPQVPGLVQETQYF. The rearrangement uses TRBV18 and TRBJ2-5; a weak D match, TRBD2 (6 bases). Germline values: CDR1 KGHSH, CDR2 LQKENI. The CDR3 is 17 residues long. Trimming took 1 base from V and 2 from J, leaving 17 bases between them. Full variable domain (rest looked up from reference TRBV18 and TRBJ2-5): NAGVMQNPRHLVRRRGQEARLRCSPMKGHSHVYWYRQLPEEGLKFMVYLQKENIIDESGMPKERFSAEFPKEGPSILRIQQVVRGDSAAYFCASSPQVPGLVQETQYFGPGTRLLVL.

The chain combines TRBV11-2 with TRBJ1-1, with 10 bases fitting TRBD1. The CDR3 runs 15 residues. The germline CDR1 and CDR2 sequences are SGHAT and FQNNGV. Trimming at V came to 5 bases and at J to 3 bases, leaving 6 bases not matched to a gene. The CDR3 reads CASSRGQGKDTEAFF. CDR3 sequence (DNA): TGTGCCAGCAGCCGGGGACAGGGGAAGGACACTGAAGCTTTCTTT.

This sequence joins TRBV30 and TRBJ2-5, with D possibly being TRBD2 (5 bases). The V gene lost 4 bases and the J gene lost 1 base, with 16 bases spanning the gap. The CDR3 length is 15 residues. Germline CDR1 and CDR2: GTSNPN and SVGIG (reference sequence). The CDR3 region has the DNA TGTGCCTGGATTCACACGCTCGGGGTCCAAGAGACCCAGTACTTC. It specifies CAWIHTLGVQETQYF.

The chain recombines TRBV4-2 with TRBJ2-3, with 13 positions matching TRBD2. Per germline, CDR1 LGHNA and CDR2 YNFKEQ. The CDR3 spans 16 residues. The ends lost 2 bases at V and 3 bases at J; junction bases unmatched: 2. In DNA, the CDR3 is TGTGCCAGCAGCCAAATACTAGCGGGGGGGACAGATACGCAGTATTTT. It codes for CASSQILAGGTDTQYF.